This T cell receptor (beta chain) was obtained from a study of T cell responses to AZD1222 COVID-19 vaccine. Study-level points and caveats: With two AZD1222 doses given, Spike-specific TCR breadth and depth both rose. Spike as a whole was targeted by vaccine-associated CD4 TCRs, dominant at 160-218 and 743-854. The donors showed a predominance of white British ancestry and of females, with possible underestimation of clonal diversity. Nearly half of unique spike-specific TCRs reportedly avoided B.1.351 and B.1.1.7 mutated regions.

The V and J ends lost 0 bases and 6 bases respectively, with 9 bases between them. There are 14 residues in the CDR3. Germline assignment: CDR1 SGHTA and CDR2 FQGNSA. Of note for this clone: Its specificity is not known.

TCRdb's copy holds only in-frame clones and misses some; the assay was immunoSEQ multiplex PCR. This sample yields around 70,000 clones, of which about three quarters are seen a single time; 12% belongs to the top ten. The gene calls are TRBV7-2 and TRBJ2-1; unclear D gene. The specimen was peripheral blood, collected on day 0 of AZD1222 vaccination. The origin of this receptor is an adult in good health. CDR3 amino acids: CASSLAQVGNEQFF. CDR3 nucleotides: TGTGCCAGCAGCTTAGCCCAGGTCGGCAATGAGCAGTTCTTC.